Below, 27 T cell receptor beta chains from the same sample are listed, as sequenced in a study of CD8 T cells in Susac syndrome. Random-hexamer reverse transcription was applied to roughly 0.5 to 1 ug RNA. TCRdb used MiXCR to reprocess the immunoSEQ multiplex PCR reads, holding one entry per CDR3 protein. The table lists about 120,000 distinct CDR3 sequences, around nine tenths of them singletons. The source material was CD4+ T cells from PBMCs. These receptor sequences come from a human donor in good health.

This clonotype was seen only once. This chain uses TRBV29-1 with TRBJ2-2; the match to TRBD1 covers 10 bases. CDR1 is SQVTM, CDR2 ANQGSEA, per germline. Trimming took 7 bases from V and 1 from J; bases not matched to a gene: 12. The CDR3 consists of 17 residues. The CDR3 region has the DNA TGCAGCGCCCATACCGGGACAGGGGAAGAGAACACCGGGGAGCTGTTTTTT. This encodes CSAHTGTGEENTGELFF.

CDR3 nucleotides: TGCGCCAGCAGATCGCGACTCAGGGGGTTGGGCTACACCTTC. Residues: CASRSRLRGLGYTF. This chain connects TRBV5-1 to TRBJ1-2, with 7 positions matching TRBD1. V lost 5 bases, J lost 8 bases, and 12 bases stayed unmatched. The CDR3 contains 14 residues. Germline CDR1 SGHRS, CDR2 YFSETQ.

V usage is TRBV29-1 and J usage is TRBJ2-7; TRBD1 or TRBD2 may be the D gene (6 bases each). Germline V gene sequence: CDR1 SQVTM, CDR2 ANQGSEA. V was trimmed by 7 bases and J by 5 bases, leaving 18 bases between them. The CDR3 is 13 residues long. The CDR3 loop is CSGGAGNANEQYF. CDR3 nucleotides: TGCAGCGGGGGGGCCGGGAACGCCAACGAGCAGTACTTC.

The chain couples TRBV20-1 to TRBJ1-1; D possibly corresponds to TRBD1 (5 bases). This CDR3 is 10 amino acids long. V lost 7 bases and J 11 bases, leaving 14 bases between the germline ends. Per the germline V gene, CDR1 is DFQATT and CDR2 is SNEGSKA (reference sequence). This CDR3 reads CSGGSGRAFF. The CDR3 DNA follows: TGCAGTGGAGGATCAGGGCGGGCTTTCTTT.

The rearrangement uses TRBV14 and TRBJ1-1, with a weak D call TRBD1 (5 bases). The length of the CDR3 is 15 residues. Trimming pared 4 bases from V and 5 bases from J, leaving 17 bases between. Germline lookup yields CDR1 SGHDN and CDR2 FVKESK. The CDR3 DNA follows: TGTGCCAGCAGCCTCCGGACCGGGGCGAGGACTGAAGCTTTCTTT. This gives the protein CASSLRTGARTEAFF.

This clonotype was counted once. CDR3 in DNA: TGCAGTGCTAGAGGGGGACAGACCAACACTGAAGCTTTCTTT. Translation: CSARGGQTNTEAFF. This sequence joins TRBV20-1 and TRBJ1-1; 7 nucleotides agree with TRBD1. Germline V lookup: CDR1 DFQATT, CDR2 SNEGSKA (reference sequence). V shed 1 base, J shed 2 bases, and the junction held 4 bases outside the gene matches. This CDR3 is 14 amino acids long.

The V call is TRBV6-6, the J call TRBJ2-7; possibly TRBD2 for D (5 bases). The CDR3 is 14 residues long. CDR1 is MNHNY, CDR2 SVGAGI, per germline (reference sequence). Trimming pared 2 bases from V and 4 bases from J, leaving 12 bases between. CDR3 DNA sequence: TGTGCCAGCAGTTACGGCGGGTCCCCGTACGAGCAGTACTTC. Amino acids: CASSYGGSPYEQYF.

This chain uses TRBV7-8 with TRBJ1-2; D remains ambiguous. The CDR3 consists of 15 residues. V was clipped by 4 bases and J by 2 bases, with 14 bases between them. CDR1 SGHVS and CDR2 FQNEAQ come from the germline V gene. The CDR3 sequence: CASSSHLARNYGYTF. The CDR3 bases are TGTGCCAGCAGCTCGCATCTGGCCCGGAACTATGGCTACACCTTC.

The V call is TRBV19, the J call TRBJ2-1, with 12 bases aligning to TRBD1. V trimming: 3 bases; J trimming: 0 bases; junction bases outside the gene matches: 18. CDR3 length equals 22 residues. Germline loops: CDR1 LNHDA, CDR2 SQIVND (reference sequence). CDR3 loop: CASSIVYSRGTGGTGSYNEQFF. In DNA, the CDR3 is TGTGCCAGTAGTATTGTATACTCCAGGGGGACAGGGGGCACGGGCTCCTACAATGAGCAGTTCTTC.

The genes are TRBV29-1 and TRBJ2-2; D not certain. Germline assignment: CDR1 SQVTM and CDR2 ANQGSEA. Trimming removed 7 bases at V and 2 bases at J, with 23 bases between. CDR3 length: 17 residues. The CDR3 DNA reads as TGCAGCGCACGTAGTTCCAATGCCGAAAGTAACACCGGGGAGCTGTTTTTT. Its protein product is CSARSSNAESNTGELFF.

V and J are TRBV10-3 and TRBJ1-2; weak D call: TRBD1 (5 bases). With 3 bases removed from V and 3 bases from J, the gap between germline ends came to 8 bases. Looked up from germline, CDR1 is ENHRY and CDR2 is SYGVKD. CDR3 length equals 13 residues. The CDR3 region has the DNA TGTGCCATCAGTGACCGGGGGTACTATGGCTACACCTTC. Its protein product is CAISDRGYYGYTF.

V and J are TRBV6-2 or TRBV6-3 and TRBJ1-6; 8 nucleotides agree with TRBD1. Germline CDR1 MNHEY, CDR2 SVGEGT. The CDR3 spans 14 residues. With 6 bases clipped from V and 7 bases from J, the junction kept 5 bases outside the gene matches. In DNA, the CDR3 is TGTGCCAGCAGCTGGACAGGGAGGAATTCACCCCTCCACTTT. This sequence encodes CASSWTGRNSPLHF.

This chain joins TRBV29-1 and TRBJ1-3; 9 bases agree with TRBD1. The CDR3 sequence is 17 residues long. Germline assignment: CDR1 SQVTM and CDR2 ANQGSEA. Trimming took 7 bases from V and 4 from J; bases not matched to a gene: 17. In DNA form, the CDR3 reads TGCAGCGCCTCGACTCTGGACAGGGGTGATTCCGGAAACACCATATATTTT. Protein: CSASTLDRGDSGNTIYF.

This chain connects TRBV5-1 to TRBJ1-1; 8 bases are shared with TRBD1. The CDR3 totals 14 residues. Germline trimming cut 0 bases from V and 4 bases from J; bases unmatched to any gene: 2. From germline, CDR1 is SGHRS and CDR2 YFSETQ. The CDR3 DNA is TGCGCCAGCAGCTTGGAAACAGGGGGCACTGAAGCTTTCTTT. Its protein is CASSLETGGTEAFF.

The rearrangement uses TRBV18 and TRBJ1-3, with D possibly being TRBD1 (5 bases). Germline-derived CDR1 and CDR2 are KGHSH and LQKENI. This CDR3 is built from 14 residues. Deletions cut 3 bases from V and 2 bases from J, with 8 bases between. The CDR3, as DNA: TGTGCCAGCTCACCGGGGACCGCTGGAAACACCATATATTTT. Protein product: CASSPGTAGNTIYF.

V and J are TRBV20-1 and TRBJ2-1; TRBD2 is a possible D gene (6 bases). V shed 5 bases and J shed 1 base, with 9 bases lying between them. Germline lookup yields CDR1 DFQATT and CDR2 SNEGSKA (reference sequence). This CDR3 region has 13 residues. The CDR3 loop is CSAPGTSYNEQFF. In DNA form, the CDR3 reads TGCAGTGCTCCAGGGACTTCCTACAATGAGCAGTTCTTC.

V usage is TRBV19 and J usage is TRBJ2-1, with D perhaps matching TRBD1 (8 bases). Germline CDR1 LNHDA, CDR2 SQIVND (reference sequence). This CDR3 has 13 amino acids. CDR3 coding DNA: TGTGCTACTACAGGGGGGGCCTACAATGAGCAGTTCTTC. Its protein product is CATTGGAYNEQFF. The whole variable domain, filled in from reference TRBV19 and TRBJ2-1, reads DGGITQSPKYLFRKEGQNVTLSCEQNLNHDAMYWYRQDPGQGLRLIYYSQIVNDFQKGDIAEGYSVSREKKESFPLTVTSAQKNPTAFYLCATTGGAYNEQFFGPGTRLTVL.

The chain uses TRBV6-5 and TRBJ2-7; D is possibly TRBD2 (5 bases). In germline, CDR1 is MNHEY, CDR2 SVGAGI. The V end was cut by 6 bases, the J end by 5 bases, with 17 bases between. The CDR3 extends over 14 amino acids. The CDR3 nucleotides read TGTGCCAGCAGATACATAGGGAGTCCCAACGAGCAGTACTTC. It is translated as CASRYIGSPNEQYF.

CDR3 sequence (DNA): TGCAGTGCTAGCGGGAGAAGCCGCACAGATACGCAGTATTTT. It codes for CSASGRSRTDTQYF. The chain combines TRBV20-1 with TRBJ2-3; weak D call: TRBD2 (6 bases). The ends were cut back, 3 bases at V and 1 base at J, with 11 bases in the middle. The CDR3 extends over 14 amino acids. Looked up from germline, CDR1 is DFQATT and CDR2 is SNEGSKA (reference sequence).

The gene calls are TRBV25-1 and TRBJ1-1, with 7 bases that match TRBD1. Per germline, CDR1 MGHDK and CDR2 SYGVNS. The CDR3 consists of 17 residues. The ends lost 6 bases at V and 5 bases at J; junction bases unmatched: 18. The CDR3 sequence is CASSDGRTRQGTTEAFF. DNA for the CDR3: TGTGCCAGCAGCGACGGGAGGACTAGACAGGGAACGACTGAAGCTTTCTTT.

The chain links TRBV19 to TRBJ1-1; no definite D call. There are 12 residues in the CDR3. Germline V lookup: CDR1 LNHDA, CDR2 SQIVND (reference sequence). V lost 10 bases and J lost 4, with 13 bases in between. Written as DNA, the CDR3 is TGTGCCACCAGCAAGGTTGCCACTGAAGCTTTCTTT. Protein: CATSKVATEAFF.

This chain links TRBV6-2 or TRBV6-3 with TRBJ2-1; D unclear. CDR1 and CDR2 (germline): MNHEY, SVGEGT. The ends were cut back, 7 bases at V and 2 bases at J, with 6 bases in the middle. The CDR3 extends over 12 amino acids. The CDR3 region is CASKYTYNEQFF. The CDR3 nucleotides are TGTGCCAGCAAGTACACCTACAATGAGCAGTTCTTC.

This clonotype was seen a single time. In DNA form, the CDR3 reads TGTGCCAGCAGTTACTCTTCGGGGGCGAGGACTGAAGCTTTCTTT. It yields the protein CASSYSSGARTEAFF. The chain combines TRBV6-5 with TRBJ1-1; D possibly corresponds to TRBD1 (6 bases). The CDR3 is made up of 15 amino acids. Germline V gives CDR1 MNHEY, CDR2 SVGAGI. Trimming removed 0 bases from V and 5 bases from J, with 13 bases in between.

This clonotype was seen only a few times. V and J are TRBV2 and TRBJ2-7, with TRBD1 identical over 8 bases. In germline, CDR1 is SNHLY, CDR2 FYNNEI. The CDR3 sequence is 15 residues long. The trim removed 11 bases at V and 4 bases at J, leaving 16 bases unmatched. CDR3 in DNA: TGTGCCCGACAGACAGGGGTTCGAGATCTATACGAGCAGTACTTC. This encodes CARQTGVRDLYEQYF.

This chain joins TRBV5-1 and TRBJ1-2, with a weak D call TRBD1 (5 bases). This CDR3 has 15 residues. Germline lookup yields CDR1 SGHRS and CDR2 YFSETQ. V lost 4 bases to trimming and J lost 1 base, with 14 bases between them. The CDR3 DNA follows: TGCGCCAGCAGCCCGATAAGGACATTTAACTATGGCTACACCTTC. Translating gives CASSPIRTFNYGYTF.

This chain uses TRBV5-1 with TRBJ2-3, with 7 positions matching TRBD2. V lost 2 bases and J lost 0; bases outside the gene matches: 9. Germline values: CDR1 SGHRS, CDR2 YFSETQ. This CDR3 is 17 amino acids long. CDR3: CASSFRASGTSTDTQYF. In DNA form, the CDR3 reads TGCGCCAGCAGCTTCCGCGCTAGCGGCACTAGCACAGATACGCAGTATTTT.

In DNA, the CDR3 is TGTGCCAGCAGCTTCGACTCGGAAGCTTTCTTT. This encodes CASSFDSEAFF. This chain uses TRBV11-1 with TRBJ1-1; no reliable D call. The CDR3 loop spans 11 amino acids. The germline V gene has CDR1 SGHAT and CDR2 FQDESV (reference sequence). The V end lost 3 bases, the J end lost 8 bases, and 7 bases lay between the germline ends.